The rows below give T cell receptor beta chains drawn from one sample of a study of T cells after somatic rescue of genetic block. Clones were sequenced by immunoSEQ multiplex PCR, and TCRdb holds only the in-frame ones, with some missing. The table shows 110,000 or so clones, with 85% to 95% occurring only once. Input material: peripheral blood mononuclear cells (PBMCs). Receptors originate from a woman between 18 and 29 years old. Each CDR3 is given with its conserved first and last residue.

j_gene | v_gene | CDR3aa
TRBJ2-1 | TRBV7-3 | CASSLPGPYNEQFF
TRBJ1-2 | TRBV7-6 | CASSGPLGQGNYREYGYTF
TRBJ1-2 | TRBV11-2 | CASSLAGKYGYTF
TRBJ2-2 | TRBV30 | CACRGGLAGLNTGELFF
TRBJ1-3 | TRBV11-2 | CASSLFLGQGKGNTIYF
TRBJ2-2 | TRBV4-1 | CASSQDGPTSGGPANTGELFF
TRBJ2-7 | TRBV7-2 | CASSLTAGGVYEQYF
TRBJ2-5 | TRBV4-1 | CASSPLAGGPRETQYF
TRBJ1-5 | TRBV19 | CASNWQGGVQPQHF
TRBJ2-7 | TRBV6-1 | CASTPTIGGSEQYF
TRBJ1-4 | TRBV19 | CASSPGRELLGEKLFF
TRBJ2-1 | TRBV4-3 | CASSQTEGSGNEQFF
TRBJ2-7 | TRBV5-4 | CASSSTGGSYEQYF
TRBJ1-6 | TRBV9 | CASSVGSSYNSPLHF
TRBJ2-5 | TRBV5-1 | CASSLGGLGAETQYF
TRBJ2-7 | TRBV27 | CASSSRTVVRAHGEQYF
TRBJ2-1 | TRBV2 | CASSAGPYNEQFF
TRBJ2-6 | TRBV30 | CAWSVQVLGSGANVLTF
TRBJ2-3 | TRBV7-7 | CASSPSTGAWGTDTQYF
TRBJ2-3 | TRBV14 | CASSQGQGSDTQYF
TRBJ1-1 | TRBV6-4 | CASSVSGENTEAFF
TRBJ1-5 | TRBV2 | CASSDVLGEAQPQHF
TRBJ1-1 | TRBV14 | CASSQAMNTEAFF
TRBJ2-5 | TRBV18 | CASSPGAGKETQYF
TRBJ2-5 | TRBV4-2 | CASSGRTSGQEETQYF
TRBJ2-3 | TRBV5-1 | CASSLSPSAGATDTQYF
TRBJ1-1 | TRBV7-2 | CASSFKGGDTEAFF